The present T cell receptor beta chain was sequenced within a study of T cell repertoires in cytomegalovirus infection. Study information: Peptides in the study included HLA-C-restricted and HLA-B-restricted CMV epitopes. CMV infection plus the matching HLA type was flagged by public TCR beta signatures.

This clonotype was detected only a few times. No antigen is known for it. Germline lookup yields CDR1 MNHNY and CDR2 SVGAGI (reference sequence). The V gene lost 6 bases and the J gene lost 10 bases, with 13 bases spanning the gap. This CDR3 has 12 residues. Study observations and caveats: HLA-C-restricted TCR beta clonotypes specific for CMV led the ex vivo response.

Using its own MiXCR run on the reads, TCRdb lists one record per CDR3 protein. The top ten hold roughly 20% of the sample, which has about 700,000 distinct CDR3 sequences, around 31% seen once. The sample was cultured PBMCs, taken from culture after CMV antigen stimulation. This sequence joins TRBV6-6 and TRBJ1-5; D is perhaps TRBD1 (6 bases). This sequence was found in a human donor in good health (CMV status not recorded). Some clones in this sample may be carry-over from other donors' samples. DNA of the CDR3: TGTGCCAGCAGGACCACAGGGTCCCCCCAGCATTTT. This gives the protein CASRTTGSPQHF.